The clone carrying this T cell receptor beta chain was seen more than once but under ten times. This CDR3 is built from 14 residues. The germline V gene encodes CDR1 SGHAT and CDR2 FQDESV (reference sequence). With V trimmed by 4 bases and J by 5 bases, 7 bases remained unmatched. Ex vivo total memory CD4+ cells were sequenced at deep level. Using immunoSEQ multiplex PCR, the repertoire was profiled, and TCRdb retains in-frame clones only, with some absent. The repertoire holds 27,000 or so clones, with approximately 81% as singletons. This sample was included in a study of human CD4 T cells and Enterobacteriaceae. All CD4+ cells other than CD45RA+CCR7+CD95- naive cells were sorted as memory, over 98% pure. Before sorting, cells positive for CD8, CD14, CD16, CD56, CD19 or bright CD25 were removed.

The sample was memory CD4+ T cells from blood. The chain is built from TRBV11-1 and TRBJ1-2; 7 bases agree with TRBD1. The clonotype comes from a human donor in good health. CDR3 protein: CASSSRTGGYGYTF. In DNA form, the CDR3 reads TGTGCCAGCAGCTCCAGGACAGGTGGATATGGCTACACCTTC.